This T cell receptor beta chain was documented in a study of cytomegalovirus exposure and HLA in healthy donors. Study-wide results and limits: Analysis was performed later, and it showed HLA-associated TCR beta chains to be more clonally expanded than equally common others. Most CMV-associated TCR beta chains were later found to appear HLA-restricted.

The study ran its PCR with 60 Vbeta and 13 Jbeta primers. TCRdb keeps only in-frame clones here, not all; method: immunoSEQ multiplex PCR. The table includes roughly 180,000 clones, over 65% detected once. This clone showed up just a few times. The antigen remains undetermined. The sample taken for sequencing was PBMCs. The sequence came from a woman between 25 and 40 years old in good health and CMV-seropositive.

For the CDR3, the DNA is TGTGCCAGCAGCTTGGCGGGGACTAATGAAAAACTGTTTTTT. Protein: CASSLAGTNEKLFF. This chain uses TRBV13 with TRBJ1-4; no firm D call. CDR1 is PRHDT, CDR2 FYEKMQ, per germline (reference sequence). CDR3 length equals 14 residues. Trimming left V 3 bases short and J 2 bases short, with 7 bases between.